The 7 T cell receptor beta chains reported below all come from one sample, sequenced in a study of cytomegalovirus exposure and HLA in healthy donors. The study ran its PCR with 60 Vbeta and 13 Jbeta primers. The table came from immunoSEQ multiplex PCR; TCRdb's copy has only in-frame clones and leaves some out. The table includes about 140,000 clones, 73% detected once. Sequencing used PBMCs. The receptors shown here come from a woman aged 40 to 55 in good health and CMV-seronegative.

The chain employs TRBV19 and TRBJ1-4; tentative D call: TRBD1 (6 bases). Germline CDR1 and CDR2: LNHDA and SQIVND (reference sequence). With 1 base removed from V and 4 bases from J, the gap between germline ends came to 16 bases. There are 17 residues in the CDR3. CDR3 residues: CASSIGVPGQRNEKLFF. The DNA of the CDR3 is TGTGCCAGTAGTATAGGGGTTCCGGGACAACGTAATGAAAAACTGTTTTTT.

The chain couples TRBV28 to TRBJ1-5; D unresolved. The CDR3 sequence is 17 residues long. Trimming took 1 base from V and 2 from J, leaving 15 bases between them. CDR1 MDHEN and CDR2 SYDVKM come from the germline V gene. CDR3 sequence (DNA): TGTGCCAGCAGTTTATTTTTTTTACGGGATGGCAATCAGCCCCAGCATTTT. Residues: CASSLFFLRDGNQPQHF. Full variable domain (missing parts from reference TRBV28 and TRBJ1-5): DVKVTQSSRYLVKRTGEKVFLECVQDMDHENMFWYRQDPGLGLRLIYFSYDVKMKEKGDIPEGYSVSREKKERFSLILESASTNQTSMYLCASSLFFLRDGNQPQHFGDGTRLSIL.

V and J are TRBV5-1 and TRBJ2-3; no definite D call. The CDR3 has 14 residues. Trimming removed 0 bases at V and 0 bases at J, with 5 bases between. Germline V gives CDR1 SGHRS, CDR2 YFSETQ. CDR3 region: CASSLAQSTDTQYF. Written as DNA, the CDR3 is TGCGCCAGCAGCTTGGCCCAGAGCACAGATACGCAGTATTTT.

This clone has just one count. This sequence joins TRBV5-4 and TRBJ2-1; a weak D match, TRBD2 (6 bases). CDR3 length equals 15 residues. Germline V gene lookup returns CDR1 SGHNT and CDR2 YYREEE (reference sequence). Between the trimmed V and J ends, which lost 4 bases and 3 bases, there was a span of 14 bases. The DNA for the CDR3 is TGTGCCAGCAGCAGACGGGACTGGGGCTACAATGAGCAGTTCTTC. Its protein is CASSRRDWGYNEQFF.

The rearrangement uses TRBV11-2 and TRBJ2-1, with TRBD2 as a possible D gene (6 bases). Germline V gene data show CDR1 as SGHAT and CDR2 as FQNNGV. This CDR3 is 14 amino acids long. Trimming cost V 5 bases and J 3 bases, with 11 bases left between them. DNA of the CDR3: TGTGCCAGCAGCCCGATGGGGGGCTACAATGAGCAGTTCTTC. Its protein product is CASSPMGGYNEQFF.

The rearrangement joins TRBV28 to TRBJ2-2, with a tentative D call TRBD1 (5 bases). The CDR3 length is 17 residues. V lost 7 bases and J 5 bases, leaving 23 bases between the germline ends. Germline CDR1 reads MDHEN; CDR2 reads SYDVKM. Written as DNA, the CDR3 is TGTGCCAGCACCCCCACGGGTAGGGGATCCTTGACCGGGGAGCTGTTTTTT. This sequence encodes CASTPTGRGSLTGELFF. Using reference TRBV28 and TRBJ2-2 for the parts outside the CDR3, the full variable domain is DVKVTQSSRYLVKRTGEKVFLECVQDMDHENMFWYRQDPGLGLRLIYFSYDVKMKEKGDIPEGYSVSREKKERFSLILESASTNQTSMYLCASTPTGRGSLTGELFFGEGSRLTVL.

This sequence joins TRBV9 and TRBJ1-4, with D possibly matching TRBD1 (6 bases). The CDR3 consists of 17 residues. Germline V gene lookup returns CDR1 SGDLS and CDR2 YYNGEE. The ends were cut back, 0 bases at V and 8 bases at J, with 20 bases in the middle. Here the CDR3 reads CASSVAPGGAQGEKLFF. Here the CDR3 DNA reads TGTGCCAGCAGCGTAGCCCCTGGAGGCGCCCAGGGGGAAAAACTGTTTTTT.